Listed here are 14 T cell receptor beta chains from one sample, sequenced in a study of CD8+ T cells in alopecia areata. Reverse transcribed after extraction, RNA yielded cDNA as the sequencing template. Libraries were prepared by immunoSEQ multiplex PCR; TCRdb keeps only in-frame clonotypes and omits some of them. The sample yields about 130,000 clones, approximately 49% seen once. The sequences come from CD8+ T cells sorted from blood, collected at week 0. The receptors come from a human donor with alopecia areata.

The chain joins TRBV30 to TRBJ2-3; 9 bases agree with TRBD1. J gave up 3 bases and V 5 bases, and 3 bases lay outside the gene matches. In germline, CDR1 is GTSNPN, CDR2 SVGIG (reference sequence). The CDR3 has 13 residues. CDR3 in DNA: TGTGCCTGGCACAGGGGGCGGACAGATACGCAGTATTTT. Encoded protein: CAWHRGRTDTQYF.

Concerning this clone: The same CDR3 arises from other DNA sequences in this sample as well. The V call is TRBV29-1, the J call TRBJ1-1, with a weak D call TRBD1 (5 bases). CDR1 SQVTM and CDR2 ANQGSEA come from the germline V gene. The CDR3 loop spans 11 amino acids. Between the trimmed V and J ends, which lost 5 bases and 4 bases, there was a span of 8 bases. The CDR3 protein is CSVPQGTEAFF. In DNA, the CDR3 is TGCAGCGTTCCCCAGGGCACTGAAGCTTTCTTT.

In this sample, this clone is large. The sample carries other DNA sequences with the same CDR3. This chain joins TRBV11-1 and TRBJ2-7, with D hard to call. Germline loops: CDR1 SGHAT, CDR2 FQDESV (reference sequence). The V and J ends lost 2 bases and 1 base respectively, with 6 bases between them. The CDR3 has 13 residues. CDR3 amino acids: CASSLQTSYEQYF. Here the CDR3 DNA reads TGTGCCAGCAGCTTACAGACTTCCTACGAGCAGTACTTC.

This clone has a single count. The CDR3 coding sequence is TGTGCCTGGACCGGGACAGGGGGCGCTGGGGCCAACGTCCTGACTTTC. Its protein is CAWTGTGGAGANVLTF. The chain carries TRBV30 and TRBJ2-6; 12 bases match TRBD1. Germline CDR1 is GTSNPN and CDR2 is SVGIG (reference sequence). The V segment lost 4 bases and the J segment 2 bases; nucleotides outside the gene matches: 3. The CDR3 spans 16 residues.

A single count supports this clone. This chain links TRBV7-9 with TRBJ2-5, with D unresolved. The length of the CDR3 is 14 residues. Trimming shortened V by 4 bases and J by 1 base, and 10 bases separated the two germline ends. CDR1 is SEHNR, CDR2 FQNEAQ, per germline (reference sequence). The CDR3 sequence: CASSYRSSQETQYF. CDR3 in DNA: TGTGCCAGCAGCTACCGGAGCTCCCAAGAGACCCAGTACTTC.

The genes are TRBV6-5 and TRBJ2-1; possibly TRBD1 or TRBD2 for D (6 bases each). The CDR3 consists of 15 residues. The V gene lost 2 bases and the J gene lost 6 bases, with 14 bases spanning the gap. The V gene's germline CDR1 is MNHEY and CDR2 SVGAGI. CDR3 nucleotides: TGTGCCAGCAGTTACATACAGGGCGGGGTCAATGAGCAGTTCTTC. Its protein is CASSYIQGGVNEQFF.

In this sample, this clone turned up a few times. V and J are TRBV27 and TRBJ2-2; 9 positions match TRBD1. The trim removed 7 bases at V and 0 bases at J, leaving 3 bases unmatched. The CDR3 runs 15 residues. CDR1 is MNHEY and CDR2 is SMNVEV in the germline V gene (reference sequence). CDR3 residues: CASTWTGANTGELFF. As DNA, the CDR3 is TGTGCCAGCACTTGGACAGGGGCGAACACCGGGGAGCTGTTTTTT.

In this sample, this clone turned up a few times. This chain connects TRBV13 to TRBJ2-1; D perhaps matches TRBD2 (6 bases). There are 13 residues in the CDR3. The V and J ends lost 4 bases and 5 bases respectively, with 9 bases between them. Per germline, CDR1 PRHDT and CDR2 FYEKMQ (reference sequence). This chain's CDR3 is CASSWGENNEQFF. The CDR3 DNA sequence: TGTGCCAGCAGCTGGGGGGAGAACAATGAGCAGTTCTTC.

V usage is TRBV7-9 and J usage is TRBJ2-2, with a tentative D call TRBD1 (5 bases). Germline V CDR1 and CDR2: SEHNR, FQNEAQ (reference sequence). The CDR3 spans 16 residues. V lost 1 base and J lost 1, with 10 bases in between. CDR3 bases: TGTGCCAGCAGCTTAGATGGCCAGGGGAACACCGGGGAGCTGTTTTTT. Protein product: CASSLDGQGNTGELFF. The whole variable domain, remainder taken from reference TRBV7-9 and TRBJ2-2, is DTGVSQNPRHKITKRGQNVTFRCDPISEHNRLYWYRQTLGQGPEFLTYFQNEAQLEKSRLLSDRFSAERPKGSFSTLEIQRTEQGDSAMYLCASSLDGQGNTGELFFGEGSRLTVL.

The chain combines TRBV2 with TRBJ1-1; D not certain. This CDR3 spans 16 amino acids. Germline CDR1 and CDR2: SNHLY and FYNNEI. V was cut by 3 bases and J by 1 base, with 15 bases left in between. The CDR3 is CASSDSTSSTNTEAFF. The CDR3 DNA is TGTGCCAGCAGTGATTCGACCTCCAGTACGAACACTGAAGCTTTCTTT. The full variable domain, its missing parts supplied by reference TRBV2 and TRBJ1-1, is EPEVTQTPSHQVTQMGQEVILRCVPISNHLYFYWYRQILGQKVEFLVSFYNNEISEKSEIFDDQFSVERPDGSNFTLKIRSTKLEDSAMYFCASSDSTSSTNTEAFFGQGTRLTVV.

A few counts support this clone. The CDR3 sequence: CASSPPTGTPKDYEQYF. CDR3 DNA sequence: TGTGCCAGCTCACCACCGACCGGGACACCGAAGGACTACGAGCAGTACTTC. The chain links TRBV18 to TRBJ2-7; TRBD1 is a possible D gene (6 bases). Between the trimmed V and J ends, which lost 0 bases and 3 bases, there was a span of 18 bases. From germline, CDR1 is KGHSH and CDR2 LQKENI. The CDR3 is made up of 17 amino acids.

CDR3 protein: CAWSVLWGEKLFF. Here the CDR3 DNA reads TGTGCCTGGAGTGTACTATGGGGTGAAAAACTGTTTTTT. This chain links TRBV30 with TRBJ1-4; D not certain. The germline V gene has CDR1 GTSNPN and CDR2 SVGIG (reference sequence). This CDR3 has 13 amino acids. Trimming stripped 0 bases from V and 7 bases from J, with 9 bases between.

This sequence joins TRBV27 and TRBJ2-7; D is possibly TRBD2 (5 bases). This CDR3 region has 13 residues. The germline V gene has CDR1 MNHEY and CDR2 SMNVEV (reference sequence). The ends were cut back, 5 bases at V and 3 bases at J, with 11 bases in the middle. The CDR3 nucleotides read TGTGCCAGCAGTGTTGGACGGGACTACGAGCAGTACTTC. It encodes CASSVGRDYEQYF.

V usage is TRBV6-6 and J usage is TRBJ1-1, with D unresolved. Between the trimmed V and J ends, which lost 3 bases and 1 base, there was a span of 9 bases. The V gene's germline CDR1 is MNHNY and CDR2 SVGAGI (reference sequence). The CDR3 covers 14 residues. The CDR3: CASSYTLWNTEAFF. DNA for the CDR3: TGTGCCAGCAGTTATACATTGTGGAACACTGAAGCTTTCTTT.